Sequencing of this TCR beta chain was carried out in a study of blood T cell repertoires in COVID-19. Study in general: Samples representing acute and convalescent COVID-19 were sourced from the United States, Italy and Spain. Sample material is recorded as cDNA or gDNA derived from T cells, B-cell-depleted T cells, or PBMCs.

J lost 5 bases, V lost 2 bases, and 3 bases had no gene match. Germline-derived CDR1 and CDR2 are SGDLS and YYNGEE. The CDR3 has 14 amino acids. Original processing methods: Amplified reference gene primers provided the basis for estimating nucleated cell counts. Clones were read by immunoSEQ multiplex PCR, and TCRdb kept only the in-frame ones, dropping some. D and trimming were read from the DNA, whereas the V and J calls and clone size are those reported in that table. The profile shows 250,000 to 300,000 clones, roughly 79% of them singletons. The sequence was collected from a woman aged 60-75 years with active or convalescent COVID-19. The V call is TRBV9, the J call TRBJ2-5; 10 nucleotides align to TRBD1. The sample was peripheral blood. The CDR3 region has the DNA TGTGCCAGCAGCGTGACAGGGGGCTTCGAGACCCAGTACTTC. Protein sequence: CASSVTGGFETQYF. The full variable domain, rest sourced from reference TRBV9 and TRBJ2-5, is DSGVTQTPKHLITATGQRVTLRCSPRSGDLSVYWYQQSLDQGLQFLIQYYNGEERAKGNILERFSAQQFPDLHSELNLSSLELGDSALYFCASSVTGGFETQYFGPGTRLLVL.